This TCR beta chain was recorded in a study of blood T cell repertoires in COVID-19. This clone was detected a few times. Germline-derived CDR1 and CDR2 are SGHAT and FQNNGV. The CDR3 covers 18 residues. V gave up 1 base and J gave up 1 base; unmatched junction bases: 6. Profiling relied on immunoSEQ multiplex PCR, and the TCRdb table lists in-frame clones only, not all of them. The data hold fewer than 250,000 clones, with about 82% observed a single time. The sequence was collected from an elderly woman with COVID-19, enrolled during active disease. The sequenced sample was peripheral blood. The V and J genes are TRBV11-2 and TRBJ2-5, with 13 positions matching TRBD2. The CDR3 region is CASSLGSGTSGAQETQYF. In nucleotides, the CDR3 is TGTGCCAGCAGCTTAGGCTCCGGGACTAGCGGGGCCCAAGAGACCCAGTACTTC. The variable domain in full, completed from reference TRBV11-2 and TRBJ2-5, reads EAGVAQSPRYKIIEKRQSVAFWCNPISGHATLYWYQQILGQGPKLLIQFQNNGVVDDSQLPKDRFSAERLKGVDSTLKIQPAKLEDSAVYLCASSLGSGTSGAQETQYFGPGTRLLVL.